Listed here are 20 T cell receptor beta chains from one sample, sequenced in a study of response to subunit inactivated influenza vaccine. TCRdb redid the calling of the RT-PCR reads with MiXCR, one entry per CDR3 protein. The sample records hundreds of thousands of distinct CDR3 sequences, approximately 15% being singletons. The input for sequencing was PBMCs from blood, taken roughly 2 weeks before vaccination. The receptor set was obtained from a man aged 45 to 65 who received an inactivated influenza vaccine.

This clonotype was seen only a few times. The rearrangement uses TRBV29-1 and TRBJ1-4; 7 nucleotides agree with TRBD1. V lost 8 bases to trimming and J lost 8 bases; unmatched junction nucleotides: 11. The CDR3 runs to 13 residues. Germline values: CDR1 SQVTM, CDR2 ANQGSEA. The CDR3 protein is CSISRGSREKLFF. CDR3 sequence (DNA): TGCAGCATCTCCAGGGGGAGTAGGGAAAAACTGTTTTTT.

The chain recombines TRBV4-3 with TRBJ2-1; D perhaps matches TRBD2 (6 bases). V was shortened by 1 base and J by 0 bases, with 16 bases between the two germline ends. This CDR3 is 18 amino acids long. Germline assignment: CDR1 LGHNA and CDR2 YSLEER. CDR3 sequence: CASSQGLGSGPSYNEQFF. CDR3 DNA: TGCGCCAGCAGCCAAGGTCTTGGTAGCGGCCCCTCCTACAATGAGCAGTTCTTC.

The CDR3 DNA is TGCAGTGCGGGACAGGGGGCCGGCTATGGCTACACCTTC. Protein: CSAGQGAGYGYTF. The rearrangement uses TRBV20-1 and TRBJ1-2; 12 bases match TRBD1. Germline V gene data show CDR1 as DFQATT and CDR2 as SNEGSKA (reference sequence). This CDR3 has 13 residues. The J segment lost 4 bases and the V segment lost 6 bases, leaving 3 bases of the junction unmatched.

This clonotype appeared once. The V call is TRBV20-1, the J call TRBJ2-7; D possibly uses TRBD1 or TRBD2 (5 bases each). In germline, CDR1 is DFQATT, CDR2 SNEGSKA (reference sequence). With 1 base removed from V and 9 bases from J, the gap between germline ends came to 19 bases. The CDR3 length is 14 residues. The CDR3 is CSARGPGRWSAQYF. Here the CDR3 DNA reads TGCAGTGCTAGAGGACCAGGGAGATGGTCGGCGCAGTACTTC.

This clonotype was recorded a few times. V and J are TRBV10-3 and TRBJ2-7, with 8 nucleotides matching TRBD1. The V and J ends lost 10 bases and 2 bases, in that order; junction bases with no gene match: 4. Germline V gene data show CDR1 as ENHRY and CDR2 as SYGVKD. There are 12 residues in the CDR3. CDR3 DNA: TGTGCCACCGGACAGGGACCCTACGAGCAGTACTTC. Translated: CATGQGPYEQYF.

This clonotype was recorded a few times. V gene TRBV10-3 combines with J gene TRBJ2-3; D is possibly TRBD1 (6 bases). Deletions cut 5 bases from V and 1 base from J, with 10 bases between. The CDR3 contains 14 residues. Germline V gene data show CDR1 as ENHRY and CDR2 as SYGVKD. The CDR3 sequence is CAISQGIGTDTQYF. The CDR3 DNA sequence: TGTGCCATCAGTCAGGGGATCGGCACAGATACGCAGTATTTT.

J is TRBJ2-1 and V is TRBV5-1; 9 nucleotides agree with TRBD1. Germline-derived CDR1 and CDR2 are SGHRS and YFSETQ. This CDR3 comprises 16 residues. J lost 6 bases, V lost 4 bases, and 11 bases had no gene match. CDR3 loop: CASSGTGRGGGNEQFF. CDR3 in DNA: TGCGCCAGCAGCGGGACAGGGAGGGGTGGTGGCAATGAGCAGTTCTTC. The whole variable domain, remainder taken from reference TRBV5-1 and TRBJ2-1, is KAGVTQTPRYLIKTRGQQVTLSCSPISGHRSVSWYQQTPGQGLQFLFEYFSETQRNKGNFPGRFSGRQFSNSRSEMNVSTLELGDSALYLCASSGTGRGGGNEQFFGPGTRLTVL.

This clonotype turned up a few times. J is TRBJ2-7 and V is TRBV20-1, with D possibly being TRBD1 or TRBD2 (5 bases each). V lost 6 bases, J lost 0 bases, and 18 bases lay in between. CDR1 is DFQATT, CDR2 SNEGSKA, per germline (reference sequence). The CDR3 length is 15 residues. The CDR3 region is CSASNLGESSYEQYF. CDR3 nucleotides: TGCAGTGCGAGTAACCTGGGGGAAAGCTCCTACGAGCAGTACTTC.

Written as DNA, the CDR3 is TGCAGTGCTAGAGATAAGGTTGGGGTAGGGAACACTGAAGCTTTCTTT. Amino acid sequence: CSARDKVGVGNTEAFF. The chain joins TRBV20-1 to TRBJ1-1; D gene ambiguous. The CDR3 loop spans 16 amino acids. Germline V gives CDR1 DFQATT, CDR2 SNEGSKA (reference sequence). Trimming left V 0 bases short and J 1 base short, with 15 bases between.

The chain employs TRBV5-1 and TRBJ2-3, with a weak D call TRBD1 (6 bases). The CDR3 length is 15 residues. The germline V gene encodes CDR1 SGHRS and CDR2 YFSETQ. Trimming cost V 0 bases and J 4 bases, with 12 bases left between them. The CDR3 loop is CASSLAAGAADTQYF. CDR3 nucleotide sequence: TGCGCCAGCAGCTTGGCCGCAGGGGCGGCAGATACGCAGTATTTT.

This clonotype turned up a few times. The J gene is TRBJ1-2, the V gene TRBV6-1; D gene unclear. This CDR3 spans 13 amino acids. V was shortened by 6 bases and J by 7 bases, with 15 bases between the two germline ends. CDR1 and CDR2 (germline): MNHNS, SASEGT. CDR3 DNA: TGTGCCAGCAGCACCTCCAGGTTGGGTGGCTACACCTTC. Translating gives CASSTSRLGGYTF.

V and J are TRBV20-1 and TRBJ2-5; 7 nucleotides agree with TRBD1. V shed 3 bases and J 7 bases; nucleotides not matched to a gene: 14. Germline lookup yields CDR1 DFQATT and CDR2 SNEGSKA (reference sequence). The CDR3 runs 15 residues. For the CDR3, the DNA is TGCAGTGCTAGCTCCGGGACAGAAGTTGGTGGGACCCAGTACTTC. This encodes CSASSGTEVGGTQYF.

This clonotype was seen a handful of times. This chain connects TRBV6-2 or TRBV6-3 to TRBJ1-2; 10 bases are shared with TRBD1. V dropped 0 bases and J dropped 6; count of bases not matched to a gene: 7. Germline V gives CDR1 MNHEY, CDR2 SVGEGT. The CDR3 is made up of 16 amino acids. The CDR3 DNA sequence: TGTGCCAGCAGTTACTCAACCGGGACAGGGGTGAATGGCTACACCTTC. This encodes CASSYSTGTGVNGYTF.

V usage is TRBV9 and J usage is TRBJ1-2; maybe TRBD1 (6 bases). Germline V gene data show CDR1 as SGDLS and CDR2 as YYNGEE. The CDR3 sequence is 14 residues long. V shed 3 bases and J shed 2 bases, with 11 bases lying between them. This chain's CDR3 is CASSADRPNYGYTF. The CDR3 DNA is TGTGCCAGCAGCGCCGACAGGCCCAACTATGGCTACACCTTC. The whole variable domain, filled in from reference TRBV9 and TRBJ1-2, reads DSGVTQTPKHLITATGQRVTLRCSPRSGDLSVYWYQQSLDQGLQFLIQYYNGEERAKGNILERFSAQQFPDLHSELNLSSLELGDSALYFCASSADRPNYGYTFGSGTRLTVV.

This clonotype has more than one count but fewer than ten. The genes are TRBV2 and TRBJ2-3, with unresolved D. The CDR3 covers 14 residues. Trimming cost V 4 bases and J 0 bases, with 8 bases left between them. Germline V gene lookup returns CDR1 SNHLY and CDR2 FYNNEI. Here the CDR3 reads CASSGPYSTDTQYF. As DNA, the CDR3 is TGTGCCAGCAGTGGGCCCTACAGCACAGATACGCAGTATTTT.

This clonotype occurred a few times. This chain links TRBV20-1 with TRBJ2-5, with 12 nucleotides matching TRBD2. With 6 bases clipped from V and 9 bases from J, the junction kept 11 bases outside the gene matches. CDR3 length equals 14 residues. The germline CDR1 and CDR2 sequences are DFQATT and SNEGSKA (reference sequence). For the CDR3, the DNA is TGCAGTGCACCGAGACTAGCGGGGGTTCTGGCCCAGTACTTC. As protein: CSAPRLAGVLAQYF.

This clonotype was counted only a few times. The chain combines TRBV5-1 with TRBJ1-6, with 9 bases that match TRBD1. This CDR3 is built from 16 residues. Trimming cost V 3 bases and J 7 bases; bases outside gene matches: 8. From germline, CDR1 is SGHRS and CDR2 YFSETQ. The CDR3 nucleotides are TGCGCCAGCAGCTCTAACCCGGGGACAGGGAATTCACCCCTCCACTTT. This translates into CASSSNPGTGNSPLHF.

In its sample, this clonotype was seen a few times. The chain has TRBV7-2 and TRBJ2-2; the match to TRBD2 covers 7 bases. J gave up 4 bases and V 5 bases, and 10 bases lay outside the gene matches. This CDR3 comprises 16 residues. Germline-derived CDR1 and CDR2 are SGHTA and FQGNSA. The CDR3 DNA reads TGTGCCAGCAGCCCGCCGGGGGGTTCTCTCACCGGGGAGCTGTTTTTT. Residues: CASSPPGGSLTGELFF.

This clonotype was counted only a few times. The chain recombines TRBV7-2 with TRBJ2-5; possibly TRBD1 or TRBD2 for D (6 bases each). The CDR3 has 15 residues. The germline V gene has CDR1 SGHTA and CDR2 FQGNSA. Trimming cost V 0 bases and J 5 bases, with 13 bases left between them. This CDR3 is CASSLAGGMRETQYF. CDR3 nucleotides: TGTGCCAGCAGCTTAGCCGGGGGCATGCGGGAGACCCAGTACTTC.

V usage is TRBV7-9 and J usage is TRBJ2-7; a possible D gene is TRBD1 (6 bases). Trimming took 5 bases from V and 4 from J, leaving 21 bases between them. CDR1 and CDR2 (germline): SEHNR, FQNEAQ (reference sequence). The CDR3 is 16 residues long. The CDR3 spells CASSTPAGTPFYEQYF. DNA for the CDR3: TGTGCCAGCAGCACCCCCGCCGGGACACCTTTTTACGAGCAGTACTTC.